One T cell receptor (beta chain) is described in this entry. Its specific antigen is unknown. Base quality data are lacking; no much larger clone is found one base away. TCRbeta CDR3 regions were amplified from genomic DNA by means of the immunoSEQ Assay, a bias-controlled multiplex PCR. Processing in the source paper ran as follows. Within the assay, amplification of reference gene primers was used to estimate how many nucleated cells each sample contained. To quantify the absolute abundance of each unique TCRbeta CDR3 rearrangement, sequence reads were collapsed and filtered. For each sample, productive Simpson clonality was calculated by taking the square root of Simpson's diversity index across productive rearrangements. Imported from immuneACCESS, the table was reduced by TCRdb to in-frame sequences with V and J called. These copies leave out some clones; in studies compared against another copy, an unresolved V gene accounts for under half, and the cause of the remainder is not known. The V and J calls and clone size are taken from that table; D and trimming were inferred from the DNA. This sample gives 200,000 to 250,000 clones in total; approximately 84% of them show up just once. The ten most abundant clones make up roughly 8% of the sample.

The sample comes from a study of blood T cell repertoires in COVID-19 (dated by TCRdb to 2018 to 2020). The study in broad terms: Samples from collaborators originated in the United States, Italy and Spain and spanned both the acute and convalescent phases of COVID-19. The prospective study material was composed of cDNA or gDNA derived from T cells, B-cell-depleted T cells, or PBMCs. Subjects who had been exposed to COVID-19, were actively infected with it, or had recovered from it provided the deeply sampled blood TCRbeta repertoires that made up the dataset. The repertoires were made available in a free public database intended to serve as a resource for research on the immune response to SARS-CoV-2. The samples were drawn from two sources: the first 160 participants of the ongoing ImmuneRACE study, and over 950 subjects contributed by 6 global collaborators. The sample metadata nearly always contained a de-identified subject ID, COVID-19 status, age in years and sex. HLA class I and class II types, where available, came from metadata supplied by the sample provider rather than from assay-based typing.

Per the germline V gene, MDHEN is the CDR1 and SYDVKM is the CDR2. Between the V and J ends, shortened by 3 bases and 4 bases respectively, the junction contains 19 bases. Including the terminal cysteine and phenylalanine, the CDR3 comprises 17 residues. Only the CDR3 portion is preserved as DNA: 51 bases, with reading frame beginning at the first base. Whole blood was collected in K2EDTA tubes by collaborating institutions according to the institutions' own protocols. For TCRbeta analysis, collaborators shipped samples in one of three forms: frozen whole blood, isolated PBMCs, or DNA extracted from either of those sample types. The research as a whole found: Clinical and demographic metadata were provided uncurated, with the amount varying by source and participant.

The receptor chain draws on TRBV28 and TRBJ1-3; matching of 6 bases hints at TRBD1 as the D gene. The source is a woman between 50 and 59 years old with active or convalescent COVID-19. The sequencing input was peripheral blood. This receptor carries the CDR3 CASSFYNDRSKGNTIYF. Here is the DNA: TGTGCCAGCAGTTTCTATAACGACAGGTCGAAAGGAAACACCATATATTTT. Reference TRBV28 and TRBJ1-3 genes cover what lies past the CDR3, so the full variable domain is DVKVTQSSRYLVKRTGEKVFLECVQDMDHENMFWYRQDPGLGLRLIYFSYDVKMKEKGDIPEGYSVSREKKERFSLILESASTNQTSMYLCASSFYNDRSKGNTIYFGEGSWLTVV.